What follows are 17 T cell receptor beta chains derived from one specimen sequenced in a study (dated by TCRdb to the mid-2010s). Preparation of the library involved RT-PCR. Sequencing used an Illumina MiSeq. TCRdb ran its own pipeline on the public reads, namely fastp trimming at Q25 and MiXCR clone calling, and kept in-frame beta chains. Entries that share a CDR3 protein sequence are merged under the most common genes and DNA. The sample table contains almost 700,000 distinct CDR3 sequences; only one count was recorded for about 14% of them. The top ten clonotypes cover 3% to 4.5% of the sample. The sequencing input was memory CD4+ T cells from blood. The receptors come from a female donor in good health, serving as a healthy control.

The genes are TRBV20-1 and TRBJ1-5; 9 bases are shared with TRBD1. With 4 bases clipped from V and 2 bases from J, the junction kept 0 bases outside the gene matches. The CDR3 runs to 13 residues. The germline CDR1 and CDR2 sequences are DFQATT and SNEGSKA (reference sequence). CDR3 in amino acids: CSANRGRNQPQHF. Written as DNA, the CDR3 is TGCAGTGCTAACAGGGGGCGCAATCAGCCCCAGCATTTT.

In its sample, this clonotype was seen many times. The rearrangement uses TRBV29-1 and TRBJ1-1, with 7 bases identical to TRBD1. V trimming: 6 bases; J trimming: 0 bases; junction bases outside the gene matches: 7. The CDR3 is 14 amino acids. CDR1 and CDR2 (germline): SQVTM, ANQGSEA. CDR3 nucleotides: TGCAGCGTGGGGGCCGGGACAGTGAACACTGAAGCTTTCTTT. Translated: CSVGAGTVNTEAFF.

The chain recombines TRBV27 with TRBJ1-6; 8 bases are shared with TRBD1. After removal of 4 bases from V and 8 bases from J, the junction contained 4 bases not matched to a gene. Germline CDR1 MNHEY, CDR2 SMNVEV (reference sequence). There are 14 residues in the CDR3. CDR3 residues: CASSWTGKDSPLHF. The CDR3 DNA follows: TGTGCCAGCAGTTGGACAGGGAAAGATTCACCCCTCCACTTT.

The chain is built from TRBV5-1 and TRBJ2-1; unclear D gene. Trimming took 4 bases from V and 1 from J, leaving 24 bases between them. There are 19 residues in the CDR3. Per germline, CDR1 SGHRS and CDR2 YFSETQ. The DNA for the CDR3 is TGCGCCAGCAGCCCGGTTGACCCTACCATTTTAATTTCCTACAATGAGCAGTTCTTC. This translates into CASSPVDPTILISYNEQFF.

The chain combines TRBV9 with TRBJ2-2; tentative D call: TRBD2 (6 bases). Deletions cut 2 bases from V and 5 bases from J, with 16 bases between. CDR1 is SGDLS, CDR2 YYNGEE, per germline. The CDR3 is 16 residues long. CDR3 sequence (DNA): TGTGCCAGCAGCGTCCAGACTAGTCCGACAACCGGGGAGCTGTTTTTT. Encoded protein: CASSVQTSPTTGELFF.

This clonotype has only a few counts. V is TRBV7-3 and J is TRBJ2-1; 8 bases align to TRBD1. Looked up from germline, CDR1 is SGHTA and CDR2 is FQGTGA. With V trimmed by 1 base and J by 8 bases, 4 bases remained unmatched. This CDR3 contains 14 residues. CDR3 DNA sequence: TGTGCCAGCAGCTTAAGTCAGGGGGCGGATGAGCAGTTCTTC. Translation: CASSLSQGADEQFF.

V and J are TRBV7-8 and TRBJ2-5; TRBD2 aligns across 10 bases. CDR1 is SGHVS and CDR2 is FQNEAQ in the germline V gene. The CDR3 is made up of 16 amino acids. Germline trimming cut 6 bases from V and 5 bases from J; bases unmatched to any gene: 12. The CDR3, as DNA: TGTGCCAGCAGTTTAACTAGCGGGGTCTCTCGGGAGACCCAGTACTTC. Amino acid sequence: CASSLTSGVSRETQYF.

This clonotype was seen only a few times. The chain is built from TRBV7-9 and TRBJ1-1, with no clear D. There are 15 residues in the CDR3. The V and J ends lost 6 bases and 1 base respectively, with 15 bases between them. Germline lookup yields CDR1 SEHNR and CDR2 FQNEAQ (reference sequence). This CDR3 reads CASSSMDVGNTEAFF. The DNA of the CDR3 is TGTGCCAGCAGTTCAATGGATGTAGGGAACACTGAAGCTTTCTTT.

This clonotype was picked up a small number of times. The chain recombines TRBV20-1 with TRBJ1-3, with TRBD1 as a possible D gene (5 bases). The CDR3 has 18 amino acids. In germline, CDR1 is DFQATT, CDR2 SNEGSKA (reference sequence). The V and J ends lost 3 bases and 0 bases respectively, with 21 bases between them. Here the CDR3 DNA reads TGCAGTGCTAGGCTTTGGGACCGTGAGTTCGTCTCTGGAAACACCATATATTTT. This codes for CSARLWDREFVSGNTIYF.

V usage is TRBV15 and J usage is TRBJ2-1; 7 positions agree with TRBD1. Germline V CDR1 and CDR2: LNHNV, YYDKDF (reference sequence). Trimming took 3 bases from V and 10 from J; bases not matched to a gene: 18. CDR3 size: 17 residues. Here the CDR3 DNA reads TGTGCCACCAGCAGGAGAGAGATCTTGACAGGGTTTGGGGAGCAGTTCTTC. Translation: CATSRREILTGFGEQFF.

This clonotype was seen a handful of times. This chain joins TRBV24-1 and TRBJ1-2, with D perhaps matching TRBD1 (5 bases). Trimming shortened V by 2 bases and J by 10 bases, and 13 bases separated the two germline ends. This CDR3 spans 13 amino acids. CDR1 is KGHDR, CDR2 SFDVKD, per germline. CDR3 DNA sequence: TGTGCCACCAGTGATTGGGGCAGTGGGATCTACACCTTC. Translation: CATSDWGSGIYTF.

The chain is built from TRBV29-1 and TRBJ2-5; possibly TRBD1 for D (6 bases). This CDR3 spans 15 amino acids. V shed 7 bases and J shed 2 bases, with 20 bases lying between them. CDR1 and CDR2 from the germline V gene are SQVTM and ANQGSEA. The CDR3: CSANDGTLVQETQYF. The CDR3 DNA sequence: TGCAGCGCAAACGACGGGACACTGGTACAAGAGACCCAGTACTTC.

This clonotype was detected ten times or more. J is TRBJ2-7 and V is TRBV7-2; 12 nucleotides align to TRBD2. This CDR3 comprises 16 residues. The trim removed 4 bases at V and 5 bases at J, leaving 9 bases unmatched. Germline CDR1 SGHTA, CDR2 FQGNSA. CDR3 residues: CASSSTPGLAGDEQYF. In DNA form, the CDR3 reads TGTGCCAGCAGCTCAACGCCGGGACTAGCGGGTGACGAGCAGTACTTC.

This clonotype was counted at least ten times. The chain joins TRBV12-3 or TRBV12-4 to TRBJ2-7; D may be TRBD2 (6 bases). V was cut by 3 bases and J by 2 bases, with 11 bases left in between. The CDR3 totals 14 residues. CDR3 nucleotides: TGTGCCAGCAGTTTTGGGGGAGGCCCCTACGAGCAGTACTTC. It yields the protein CASSFGGGPYEQYF.

This clonotype has ten or more counts. The chain uses TRBV5-6 and TRBJ2-7; either TRBD1 or TRBD2 may supply D (5 bases each). Between the trimmed V and J ends, which lost 0 bases and 3 bases, there was a span of 13 bases. CDR3 size: 15 residues. Germline-derived CDR1 and CDR2 are SGHDT and YYEEEE. CDR3 loop: CASSLVRDADYEQYF. DNA for the CDR3: TGTGCCAGCAGCTTGGTTCGGGACGCCGACTACGAGCAGTACTTC.

This clonotype was observed a handful of times. The chain joins TRBV12-3 or TRBV12-4 to TRBJ1-1, with D unclear. The germline V and J ends were trimmed by 4 bases and 5 bases, with 17 bases remaining between them. This CDR3 contains 15 residues. The CDR3 region is CASSSWTAVGTEAFF. The CDR3 DNA is TGTGCCAGCAGTTCCTGGACGGCCGTGGGGACTGAAGCTTTCTTT.

Many counts were recorded for this clonotype. CDR3 DNA: TGTGCCATCAGTGAGTCATCTGGAAGGGGACCCACAGATACGCAGTATTTT. This translates into CAISESSGRGPTDTQYF. The chain recombines TRBV10-3 with TRBJ2-3; D is tentatively TRBD1 or TRBD2 (5 bases each). The ends were cut back, 0 bases at V and 2 bases at J, with 15 bases in the middle. CDR1 is ENHRY and CDR2 is SYGVKD in the germline V gene. The CDR3 has 17 residues.